This TCR beta chain was recorded in a study of blood T cell repertoires in COVID-19. The wider study: Samples came from the United States, Italy and Spain, spanning acute and convalescent COVID-19.

CDR1 and CDR2 (germline): MGHDK, SYGVNS. V lost 6 bases, J lost 2 bases, and 10 bases stayed unmatched. The CDR3 totals 16 residues. The authors' processing: Estimated nucleated cell counts came from reference gene primer amplification. TCRdb's copy holds only in-frame clones and misses some; the assay was immunoSEQ multiplex PCR. The D gene and trimming were derived from the DNA, and the V and J assignments and clone size from that table. The profile shows 250,000 or so clones, approximately 88% of them singletons. Sequencing input: PBMCs or T cells enriched from blood (not recorded which). J is TRBJ1-2 and V is TRBV25-1; 9 bases are shared with TRBD1. This TCR was sampled from a woman between 40 and 50 years old with acute COVID-19. CDR3 amino acids: CASSDLRGTGNYGYTF. The CDR3, as DNA: TGTGCCAGCAGCGACCTTAGGGGGACAGGGAACTATGGCTACACCTTC.